These T cell receptor beta chains were read from a single sample in a study of CXCR3-negative and CXCR3-positive naive CD8 T cells. Reprocessing the 5' RACE reads, TCRdb reports a single entry for every CDR3 protein and omits DNA. Across about 6,100 distinct CDR3 sequences, the top ten clones capture approximately 1.2% of the sample. Sequencing was done on a sample of naive CXCR3- CD8+ T cells from blood. The receptors shown here come from a human donor in good health. Some clones in this sample may be carry-over from other donors' samples. Both conserved end residues are part of each CDR3. Not every row has a clone size; where given, it reads once, few, many or a size class.

TRBV28	TRBJ2-7	medium-sized	CASRRTSGSYEQYF
TRBV2	TRBJ1-1	.	CASSGAAAAFF
TRBV27	TRBJ1-2	medium-sized	CASSLYGTLGYTF
TRBV7-9	TRBJ2-7	.	CASSLDGTYEQYF
TRBV29-1	TRBJ1-1	medium-sized	CSVDVGGGRENTEAFF
TRBV29-1	TRBJ2-2	medium-sized	CSVDQGLGELFF
TRBV20-1	TRBJ1-6	medium-sized	CSARVGNSPLHF
TRBV6-6	TRBJ2-2	medium-sized	CASSPDRVAGTGGLPTGELFF
TRBV29-1	TRBJ2-3	.	CSVATIGFRRSTDTQYF
TRBV28	TRBJ2-5	.	CASSPRGPGRETQYF
TRBV20-1	TRBJ2-1	medium-sized	CSARVYSGGTYNEQFF
TRBV6-5	TRBJ2-3	.	CASSATWADTQYF
TRBV12-3/TRBV12-4	TRBJ2-1	.	CASTPGIVGNEQFF
TRBV29-1	TRBJ2-3	medium-sized	CSVETTGDSTDTQYF
TRBV7-2	TRBJ2-7	.	CASSQDRVYEQYF